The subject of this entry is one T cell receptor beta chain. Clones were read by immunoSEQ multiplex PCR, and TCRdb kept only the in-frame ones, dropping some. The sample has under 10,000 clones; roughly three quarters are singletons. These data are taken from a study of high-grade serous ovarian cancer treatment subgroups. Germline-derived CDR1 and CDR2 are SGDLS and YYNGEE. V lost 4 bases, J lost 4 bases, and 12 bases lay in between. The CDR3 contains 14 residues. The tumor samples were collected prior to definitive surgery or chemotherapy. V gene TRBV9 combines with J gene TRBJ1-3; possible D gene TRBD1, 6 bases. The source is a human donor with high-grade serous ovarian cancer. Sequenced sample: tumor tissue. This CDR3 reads CASSLQGSGNTIYF. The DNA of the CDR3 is TGTGCCAGCAGCCTCCAGGGGAGCGGAAACACCATATATTTT.